Presented here are 5 T cell receptor beta chains from one specimen sequenced in a study of blood T cell repertoires in COVID-19. TCRdb's table, derived via immunoSEQ multiplex PCR, lists solely in-frame clones and lacks some. The table lists around 180,000 clones, approximately 80% of them singletons. Sequencing used peripheral blood. These receptors were collected from a human donor in a cohort sampled during active COVID-19.

This chain links TRBV7-2 with TRBJ2-1; TRBD1 aligns across 9 bases. The CDR3 is 16 amino acids. Looked up from germline, CDR1 is SGHTA and CDR2 is FQGNSA. The V and J ends lost 2 bases and 6 bases, in that order; junction bases with no gene match: 8. The CDR3 here is CASSLSTGGAFNEQFF. The DNA for the CDR3 is TGTGCCAGCAGCTTAAGTACAGGGGGCGCCTTCAATGAGCAGTTCTTC.

This clone was recorded a few times. This chain links TRBV6-6 with TRBJ2-7, with D perhaps matching TRBD1 (6 bases). V lost 4 bases to trimming and J lost 6 bases, with 19 bases between them. Germline V gives CDR1 MNHNY, CDR2 SVGAGI (reference sequence). The CDR3 is made up of 15 amino acids. The CDR3 sequence: CASSSPRQVQGEQYF. For the CDR3, the DNA is TGTGCCAGCAGTTCCCCACGACAGGTTCAAGGCGAGCAGTACTTC.

The chain combines TRBV9 with TRBJ2-2; TRBD1 is a possible D gene (5 bases). From germline, CDR1 is SGDLS and CDR2 YYNGEE. The CDR3 covers 16 residues. The V end lost 3 bases, the J end lost 4 bases, and 16 bases lay between the germline ends. The CDR3 spells CASSAPSQGSTGELFF. DNA for the CDR3: TGTGCCAGCAGCGCCCCAAGTCAGGGAAGCACCGGGGAGCTGTTTTTT. Drawing the rest from reference TRBV9 and TRBJ2-2, the complete variable domain is DSGVTQTPKHLITATGQRVTLRCSPRSGDLSVYWYQQSLDQGLQFLIQYYNGEERAKGNILERFSAQQFPDLHSELNLSSLELGDSALYFCASSAPSQGSTGELFFGEGSRLTVL.

The rearrangement joins TRBV6-5 to TRBJ1-6; D not resolved. CDR1 and CDR2 from the germline V gene are MNHEY and SVGAGI. This CDR3 has 13 residues. Trimming took off 6 bases at V and 2 bases at J, with 5 bases between the two ends. The CDR3 DNA follows: TGTGCCAGCAGCGACACCTATAATTCACCCCTCCACTTT. This sequence encodes CASSDTYNSPLHF.

In nucleotides, the CDR3 is TGTGCCAGCAGCCAAGAGGCGGCGGGGGCTCACTACGAGCAGTACTTC. Protein product: CASSQEAAGAHYEQYF. V is TRBV4-2 and J is TRBJ2-7, with D possibly being TRBD2 (7 bases). Germline assignment: CDR1 LGHNA and CDR2 YNFKEQ. This CDR3 is built from 16 residues. V gave up 0 bases and J gave up 3 bases, with 15 bases separating them.